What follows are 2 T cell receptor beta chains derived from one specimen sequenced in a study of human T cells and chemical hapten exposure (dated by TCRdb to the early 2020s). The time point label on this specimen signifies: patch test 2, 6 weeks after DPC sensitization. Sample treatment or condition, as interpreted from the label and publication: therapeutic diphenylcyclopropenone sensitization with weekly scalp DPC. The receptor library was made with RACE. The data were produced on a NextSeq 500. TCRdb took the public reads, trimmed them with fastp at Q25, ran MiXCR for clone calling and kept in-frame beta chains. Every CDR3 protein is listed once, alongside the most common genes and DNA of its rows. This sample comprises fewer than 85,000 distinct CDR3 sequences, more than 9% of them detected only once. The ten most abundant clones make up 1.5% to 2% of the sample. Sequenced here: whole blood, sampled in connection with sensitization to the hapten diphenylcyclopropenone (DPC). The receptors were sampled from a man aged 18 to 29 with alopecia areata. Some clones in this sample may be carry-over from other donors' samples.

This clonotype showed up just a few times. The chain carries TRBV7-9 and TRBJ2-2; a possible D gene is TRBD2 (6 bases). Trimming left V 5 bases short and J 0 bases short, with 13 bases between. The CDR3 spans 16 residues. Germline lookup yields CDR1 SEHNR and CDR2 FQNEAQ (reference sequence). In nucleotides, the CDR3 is TGTGCCAGCAGCCTACCTCGGGGGTCGAACACCGGGGAGCTGTTTTTT. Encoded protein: CASSLPRGSNTGELFF.

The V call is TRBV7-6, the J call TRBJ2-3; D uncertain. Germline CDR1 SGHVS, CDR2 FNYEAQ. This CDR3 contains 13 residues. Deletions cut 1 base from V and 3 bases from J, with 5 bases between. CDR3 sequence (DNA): TGTGCCAGCAGCTTAGTAAGGACAGATACGCAGTATTTT. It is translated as CASSLVRTDTQYF.